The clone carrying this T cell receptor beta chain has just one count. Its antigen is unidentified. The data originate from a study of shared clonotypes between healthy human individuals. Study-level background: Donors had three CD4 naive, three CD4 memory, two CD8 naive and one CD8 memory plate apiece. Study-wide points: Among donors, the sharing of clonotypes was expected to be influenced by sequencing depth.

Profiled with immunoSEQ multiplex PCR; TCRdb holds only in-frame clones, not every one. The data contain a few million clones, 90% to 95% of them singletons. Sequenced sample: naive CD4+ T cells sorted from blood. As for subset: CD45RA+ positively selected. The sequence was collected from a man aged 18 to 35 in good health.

DNA for the CDR3: TGTGCCAGCAGCTCCCGACTAGCGGGAGGGTATGAAACCGGGGAGCTGTTTTTT. It yields the protein CASSSRLAGGYETGELFF. The chain uses TRBV11-2 and TRBJ2-2, with 14 bases fitting TRBD2. J was trimmed by 5 bases and V by 4 bases; bases with no gene match: 9. The length of the CDR3 is 18 residues. The germline V gene has CDR1 SGHAT and CDR2 FQNNGV.